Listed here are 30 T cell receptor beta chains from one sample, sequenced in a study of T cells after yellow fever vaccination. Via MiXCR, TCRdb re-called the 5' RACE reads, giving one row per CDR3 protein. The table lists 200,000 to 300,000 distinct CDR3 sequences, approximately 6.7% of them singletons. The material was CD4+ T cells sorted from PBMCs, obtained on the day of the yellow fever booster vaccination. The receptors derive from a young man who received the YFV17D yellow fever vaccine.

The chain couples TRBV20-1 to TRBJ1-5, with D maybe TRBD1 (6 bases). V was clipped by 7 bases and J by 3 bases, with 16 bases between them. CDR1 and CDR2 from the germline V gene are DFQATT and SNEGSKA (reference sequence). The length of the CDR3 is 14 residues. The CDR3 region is CSVPPKGVNQPQHF. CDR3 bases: TGCAGTGTCCCTCCAAAGGGGGTCAATCAGCCCCAGCATTTT.

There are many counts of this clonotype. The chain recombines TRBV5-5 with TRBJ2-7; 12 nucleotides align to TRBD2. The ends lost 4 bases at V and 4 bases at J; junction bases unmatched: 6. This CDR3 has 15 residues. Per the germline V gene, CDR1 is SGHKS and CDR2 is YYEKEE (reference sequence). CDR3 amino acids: CASSPLAGGQYEQYF. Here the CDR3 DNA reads TGTGCCAGCAGCCCTCTAGCGGGAGGGCAGTACGAGCAGTACTTC.

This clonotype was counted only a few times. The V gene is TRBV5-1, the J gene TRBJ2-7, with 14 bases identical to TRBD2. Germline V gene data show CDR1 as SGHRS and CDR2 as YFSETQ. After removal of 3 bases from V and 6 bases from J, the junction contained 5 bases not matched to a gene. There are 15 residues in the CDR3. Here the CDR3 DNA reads TGCGCCAGCAGCTCTTCCGGGACTAGCGGGAGCGAGCAGTACTTC. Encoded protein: CASSSSGTSGSEQYF.

CDR3 amino acids: CSARIPGTTYEQYF. CDR3 in DNA: TGCAGTGCTAGGATCCCGGGAACTACCTACGAGCAGTACTTC. The V gene is TRBV20-1, the J gene TRBJ2-7; D might be TRBD2 (5 bases). The CDR3 loop spans 14 amino acids. The V end lost 3 bases, the J end lost 2 bases, and 14 bases lay between the germline ends. Germline V gives CDR1 DFQATT, CDR2 SNEGSKA (reference sequence).

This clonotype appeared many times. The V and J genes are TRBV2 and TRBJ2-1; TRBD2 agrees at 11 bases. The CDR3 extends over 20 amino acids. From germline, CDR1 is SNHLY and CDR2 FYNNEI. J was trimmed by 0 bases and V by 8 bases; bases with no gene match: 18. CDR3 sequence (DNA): TGTGCCAGCCCACCGGGGACTAGACTAGCGGGGAAGAGCTCCTACAATGAGCAGTTCTTC. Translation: CASPPGTRLAGKSSYNEQFF.

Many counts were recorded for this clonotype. CDR3 sequence (DNA): TGTGCCAGCAGCCCAGTATCCAACAATGAGCAGTTCTTC. Amino acids: CASSPVSNNEQFF. The rearrangement uses TRBV7-2 and TRBJ2-1, with D uncertain. This CDR3 is built from 13 residues. CDR1 is SGHTA and CDR2 is FQGNSA in the germline V gene. Trimming took 5 bases from V and 5 from J, leaving 10 bases between them.

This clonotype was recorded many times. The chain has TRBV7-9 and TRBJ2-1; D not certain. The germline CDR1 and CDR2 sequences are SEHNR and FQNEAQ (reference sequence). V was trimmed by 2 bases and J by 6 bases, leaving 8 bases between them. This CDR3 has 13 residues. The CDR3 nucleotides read TGTGCCAGCAGCTTAATGGGGTCCAATGAGCAGTTCTTC. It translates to CASSLMGSNEQFF.

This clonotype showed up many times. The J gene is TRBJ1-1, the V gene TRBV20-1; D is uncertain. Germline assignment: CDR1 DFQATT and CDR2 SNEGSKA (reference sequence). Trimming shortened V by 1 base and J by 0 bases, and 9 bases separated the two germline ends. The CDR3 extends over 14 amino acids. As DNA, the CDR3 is TGCAGTGCTAGAGGTCACCCTTTGAACACTGAAGCTTTCTTT. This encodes CSARGHPLNTEAFF.

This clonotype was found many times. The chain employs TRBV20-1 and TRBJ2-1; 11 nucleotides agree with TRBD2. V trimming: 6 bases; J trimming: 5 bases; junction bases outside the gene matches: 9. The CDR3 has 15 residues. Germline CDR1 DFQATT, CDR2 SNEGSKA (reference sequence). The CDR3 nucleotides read TGCAGTGCCCGACGCCTAGCGGGAGGCGACAATGAGCAGTTCTTC. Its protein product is CSARRLAGGDNEQFF.

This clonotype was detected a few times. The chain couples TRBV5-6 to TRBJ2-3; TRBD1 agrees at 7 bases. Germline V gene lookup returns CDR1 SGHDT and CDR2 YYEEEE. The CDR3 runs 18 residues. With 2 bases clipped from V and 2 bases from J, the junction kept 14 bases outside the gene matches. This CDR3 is CASSLELRDRLSTDTQYF. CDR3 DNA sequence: TGTGCCAGCAGCTTAGAACTCCGGGACAGACTTTCCACAGATACGCAGTATTTT.

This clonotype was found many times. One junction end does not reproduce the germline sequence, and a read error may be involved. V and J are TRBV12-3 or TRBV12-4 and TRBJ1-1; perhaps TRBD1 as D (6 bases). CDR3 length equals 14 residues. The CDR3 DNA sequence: TGTGCCAGCAGTTTCGGACAGTGGAACTCTGAAGCTTTCTTT. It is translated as CASSFGQWNSEAFF.

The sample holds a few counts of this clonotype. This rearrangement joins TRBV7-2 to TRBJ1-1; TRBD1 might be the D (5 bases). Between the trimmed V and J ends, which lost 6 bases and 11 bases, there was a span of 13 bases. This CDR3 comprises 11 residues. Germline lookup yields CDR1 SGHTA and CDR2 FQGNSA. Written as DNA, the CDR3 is TGTGCCAGCAGTCAACGGGGGGAGGCTTTCTTT. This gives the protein CASSQRGEAFF.

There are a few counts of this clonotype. The CDR3 DNA follows: TGTGCCACCTCGGGGACAGGGGTTGGGGATACGCAGTATTTT. Translation gives CATSGTGVGDTQYF. The rearrangement uses TRBV6-1 and TRBJ2-3, with 10 bases that match TRBD1. CDR1 is MNHNS and CDR2 is SASEGT in the germline V gene. The CDR3 totals 14 residues. J gave up 6 bases and V 10 bases, and 10 bases lay outside the gene matches.

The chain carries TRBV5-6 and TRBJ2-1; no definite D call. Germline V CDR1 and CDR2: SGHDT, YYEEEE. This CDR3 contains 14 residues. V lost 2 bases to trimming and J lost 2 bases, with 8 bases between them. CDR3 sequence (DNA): TGTGCCAGCAGCTTAAACACGCCCTACAATGAGCAGTTCTTC. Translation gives CASSLNTPYNEQFF.

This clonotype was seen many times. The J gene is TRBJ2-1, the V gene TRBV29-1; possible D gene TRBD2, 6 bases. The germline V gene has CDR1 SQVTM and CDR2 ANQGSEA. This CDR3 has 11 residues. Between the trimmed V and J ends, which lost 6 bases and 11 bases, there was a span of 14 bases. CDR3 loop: CSVSWREKQFF. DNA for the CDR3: TGCAGCGTCTCCTGGCGGGAAAAGCAGTTCTTC.

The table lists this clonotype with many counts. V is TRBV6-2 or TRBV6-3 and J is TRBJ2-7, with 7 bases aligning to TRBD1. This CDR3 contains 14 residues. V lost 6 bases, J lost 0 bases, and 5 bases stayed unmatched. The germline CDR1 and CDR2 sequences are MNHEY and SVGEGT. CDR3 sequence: CASRGQRNSYEQYF. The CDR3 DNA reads TGTGCCAGCAGGGGACAGCGGAACTCCTACGAGCAGTACTTC.

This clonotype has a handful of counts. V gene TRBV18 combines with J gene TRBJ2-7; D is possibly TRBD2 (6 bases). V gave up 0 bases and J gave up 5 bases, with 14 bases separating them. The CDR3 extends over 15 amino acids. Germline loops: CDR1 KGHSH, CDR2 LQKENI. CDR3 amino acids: CASSPPPGRENEQYF. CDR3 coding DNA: TGTGCCAGCTCACCACCGCCAGGGCGGGAAAACGAGCAGTACTTC.

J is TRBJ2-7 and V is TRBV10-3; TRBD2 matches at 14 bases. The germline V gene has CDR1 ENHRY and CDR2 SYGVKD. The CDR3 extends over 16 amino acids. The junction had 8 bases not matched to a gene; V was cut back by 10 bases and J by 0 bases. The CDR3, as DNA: TGTGCCACGACTAGCGGGAGGGCTTTGGGCTCCTACGAGCAGTACTTC. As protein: CATTSGRALGSYEQYF.

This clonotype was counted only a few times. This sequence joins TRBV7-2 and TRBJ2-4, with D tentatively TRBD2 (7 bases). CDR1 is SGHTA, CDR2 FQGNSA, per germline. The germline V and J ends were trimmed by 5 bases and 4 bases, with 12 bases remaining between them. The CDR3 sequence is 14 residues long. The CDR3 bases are TGTGCCAGCAGCATGGGAGGGGGAAAAAACATTCAGTACTTC. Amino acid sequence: CASSMGGGKNIQYF.

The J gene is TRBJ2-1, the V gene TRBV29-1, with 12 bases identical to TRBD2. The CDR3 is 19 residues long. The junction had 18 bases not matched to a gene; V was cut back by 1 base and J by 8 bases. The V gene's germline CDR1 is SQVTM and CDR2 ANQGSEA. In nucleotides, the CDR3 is TGCAGCGTTGAAGTTAAGGGTGTGGTGCTGGGACTAGCGGGTTATGAGCAGTTCTTC. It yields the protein CSVEVKGVVLGLAGYEQFF.

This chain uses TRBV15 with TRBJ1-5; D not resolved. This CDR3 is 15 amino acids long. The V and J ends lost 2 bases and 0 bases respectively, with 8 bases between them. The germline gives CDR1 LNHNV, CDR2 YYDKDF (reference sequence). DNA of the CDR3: TGTGCCACCAGCAGACTCCGATATAGCAATCAGCCCCAGCATTTT. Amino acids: CATSRLRYSNQPQHF.

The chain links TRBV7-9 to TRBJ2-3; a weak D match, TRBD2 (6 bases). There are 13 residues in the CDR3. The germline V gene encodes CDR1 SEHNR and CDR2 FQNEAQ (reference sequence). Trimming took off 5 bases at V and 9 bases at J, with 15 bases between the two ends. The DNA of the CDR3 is TGTGCCAGCAGCCCTGACCCGGGAGCAACGCAGTATTTT. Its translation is CASSPDPGATQYF.

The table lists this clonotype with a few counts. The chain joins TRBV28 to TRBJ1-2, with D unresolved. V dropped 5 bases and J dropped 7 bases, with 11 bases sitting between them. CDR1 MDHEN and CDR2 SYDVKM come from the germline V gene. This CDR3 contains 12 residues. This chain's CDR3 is CASSGQIGGYTF. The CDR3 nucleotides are TGTGCCAGCAGTGGCCAGATTGGTGGCTACACCTTC.

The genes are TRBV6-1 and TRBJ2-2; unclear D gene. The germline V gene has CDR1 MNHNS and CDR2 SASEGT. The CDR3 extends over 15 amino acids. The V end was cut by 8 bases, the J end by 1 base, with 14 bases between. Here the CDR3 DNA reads TGTGCCAGCGTAAAAATAGGCAAGAACACCGGGGAGCTGTTTTTT. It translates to CASVKIGKNTGELFF.

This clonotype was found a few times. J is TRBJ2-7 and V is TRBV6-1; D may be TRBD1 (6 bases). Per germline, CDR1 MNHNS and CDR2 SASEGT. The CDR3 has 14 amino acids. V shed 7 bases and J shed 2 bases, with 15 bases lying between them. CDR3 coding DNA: TGTGCCAGCAAAGGGACACTGTTAACCTACGAGCAGTACTTC. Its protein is CASKGTLLTYEQYF.

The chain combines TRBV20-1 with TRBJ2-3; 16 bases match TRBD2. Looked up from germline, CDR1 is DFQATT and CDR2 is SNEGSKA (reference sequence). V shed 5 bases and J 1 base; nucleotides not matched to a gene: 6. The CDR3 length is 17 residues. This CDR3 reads CSASGTSGRAGTDTQYF. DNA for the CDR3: TGCAGTGCTTCCGGGACTAGCGGGAGGGCCGGCACAGATACGCAGTATTTT.

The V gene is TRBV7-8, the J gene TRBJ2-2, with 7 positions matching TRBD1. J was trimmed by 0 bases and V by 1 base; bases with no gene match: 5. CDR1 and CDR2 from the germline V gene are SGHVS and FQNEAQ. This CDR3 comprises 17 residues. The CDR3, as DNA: TGTGCCAGCAGCTTAGGGTTAGGGGGCCCGAACACCGGGGAGCTGTTTTTT. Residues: CASSLGLGGPNTGELFF.

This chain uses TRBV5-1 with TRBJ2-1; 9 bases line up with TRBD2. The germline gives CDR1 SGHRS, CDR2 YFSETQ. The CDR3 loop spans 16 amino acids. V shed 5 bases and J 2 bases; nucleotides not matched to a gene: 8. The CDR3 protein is CASRPRTSATYNEQFF. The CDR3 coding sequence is TGCGCCAGCAGACCACGGACTAGCGCTACCTACAATGAGCAGTTCTTC.

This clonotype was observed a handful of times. The CDR3 DNA is TGTGCCAGCAGCGGGCAGGGGGCGAATTCACCCCTCCACTTT. Its translation is CASSGQGANSPLHF. The chain recombines TRBV9 with TRBJ1-6; TRBD1 aligns across 8 bases. With 3 bases clipped from V and 7 bases from J, the junction kept 3 bases outside the gene matches. The CDR3 totals 14 residues. CDR1 SGDLS and CDR2 YYNGEE come from the germline V gene.

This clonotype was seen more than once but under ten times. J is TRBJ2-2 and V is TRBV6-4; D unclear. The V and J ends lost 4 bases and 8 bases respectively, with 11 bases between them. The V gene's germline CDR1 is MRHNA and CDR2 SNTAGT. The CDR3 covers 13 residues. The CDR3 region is CASSVRIPGELFF. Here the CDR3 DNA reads TGTGCCAGCAGTGTAAGGATTCCTGGGGAGCTGTTTTTT.